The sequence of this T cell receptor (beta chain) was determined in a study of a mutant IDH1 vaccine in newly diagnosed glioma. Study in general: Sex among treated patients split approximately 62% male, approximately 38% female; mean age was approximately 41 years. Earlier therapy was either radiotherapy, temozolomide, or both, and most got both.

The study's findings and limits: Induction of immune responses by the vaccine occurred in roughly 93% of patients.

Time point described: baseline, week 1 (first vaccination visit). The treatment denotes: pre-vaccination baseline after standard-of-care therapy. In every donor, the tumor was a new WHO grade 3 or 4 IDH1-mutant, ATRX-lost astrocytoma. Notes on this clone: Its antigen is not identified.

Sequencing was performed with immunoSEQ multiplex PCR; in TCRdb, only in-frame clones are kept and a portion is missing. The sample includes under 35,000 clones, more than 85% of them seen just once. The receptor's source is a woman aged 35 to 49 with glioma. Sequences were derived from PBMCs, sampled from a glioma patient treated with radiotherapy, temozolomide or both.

As DNA, the CDR3 is TGCGCCAGCAGCTTGAAGGGGGAGGACTATGGCTACACCTTC. Translation: CASSLKGEDYGYTF. The J gene is TRBJ1-2, the V gene TRBV5-1; TRBD1 might be the D (6 bases). The germline gives CDR1 SGHRS, CDR2 YFSETQ. The CDR3 covers 14 residues. The V and J ends lost 1 base and 3 bases respectively, with 10 bases between them.